This TCR beta chain was captured in a study of T cell responses to AZD1222 COVID-19 vaccine. Turning to the study itself: Whether given at about 4 or about 12 weeks, second doses were pooled. Whole-study findings and limits: Per reports, nearly half of all spike-specific TCRs target regions that are unmutated in variants.

To note about this clone: Its antigen is unknown.

Trimming removed 7 bases at V and 6 bases at J, with 5 bases between. Germline CDR1 SGHRS, CDR2 YFSETQ. This CDR3 is 11 amino acids long. This table comes from immunoSEQ multiplex PCR, and its TCRdb copy is limited to in-frame clones, with some not included. This sample carries fewer than 140,000 clones, almost 90% of them seen once, and the ten largest clones take about 5%. The sequence derives from an adult in good health. The V gene is TRBV5-1, the J gene TRBJ1-6; no firm D call. The material was peripheral blood, obtained on day 0 of AZD1222 vaccination. The CDR3: CASGPNSPLHF. Here the CDR3 DNA reads TGCGCCAGCGGCCCTAATTCACCCCTCCACTTT.